The rows below give T cell receptor beta chains drawn from one sample of a study of cytomegalovirus exposure and HLA in healthy donors. Data came from immunoSEQ multiplex PCR; TCRdb stores just in-frame clones and leaves some out. The data include approximately 50,000 clones; the top ten clones carry around 12%. Sequenced sample: PBMCs. The source of these receptors is a young man in good health and CMV-seropositive. CDR3s include the opening cysteine and the closing phenylalanine or tryptophan. A D gene is named only where the DNA matches it firmly.

v_call: TRBV29-1
j_call: TRBJ1-3
d_call: NA
cdr3_nt: TGCAGCGTTGGGGAGATTGGAAACACCATATATTTT
cdr3_aa: CSVGEIGNTIYF

v_call: TRBV11-2
j_call: TRBJ1-1
d_call: NA
cdr3_nt: TGTGCCAGCAGCTTACGGTGGCAGGATTCTGAAGCTTTCTTT
cdr3_aa: CASSLRWQDSEAFF

v_call: TRBV6-6
j_call: TRBJ1-1
d_call: TRBD1
cdr3_nt: TGTGCCAGCAGTTACGGGACAGTTATGAACACTGAAGCTTTCTTT
cdr3_aa: CASSYGTVMNTEAFF

v_call: TRBV19
j_call: TRBJ1-1
d_call: TRBD1
cdr3_nt: TGTGCCAGTAGTATGCGAGGTCCTGGGACAGGGAAACAGTACTCCGAAGCTTTCTTT
cdr3_aa: CASSMRGPGTGKQYSEAFF

v_call: TRBV18
j_call: TRBJ1-2
d_call: NA
cdr3_nt: TGTGCCAGCGCAACGTGGGGCCTCCCCACTATGAGCTACACCTTC
cdr3_aa: CASATWGLPTMSYTF

v_call: TRBV5-1
j_call: TRBJ2-1
d_call: NA
cdr3_nt: TGCGCCAGCAGCCCGGACACAAGCTCCTACAATGAGCAGTTCTTC
cdr3_aa: CASSPDTSSYNEQFF

v_call: TRBV30
j_call: TRBJ1-2
d_call: NA
cdr3_nt: TGTGCCTGGATGGGCCTCCTGCGCTATGGCTACACCTTC
cdr3_aa: CAWMGLLRYGYTF

v_call: TRBV27
j_call: TRBJ1-2
d_call: TRBD1
cdr3_nt: TGTGCCAGCAGTTTAGTGGGAAGGGGGCCTTCCTCTAACTATGGCTACACCTTC
cdr3_aa: CASSLVGRGPSSNYGYTF

v_call: TRBV18
j_call: TRBJ2-1
d_call: TRBD2
cdr3_nt: TGTGCCAGCTCACCAAGGACTAGCGGCTCCTACAATGAGCAGTTCTTC
cdr3_aa: CASSPRTSGSYNEQFF

v_call: TRBV28
j_call: TRBJ1-4
d_call: NA
cdr3_nt: TGTGCCAGCAGTTTGTCCGTCGAAAAACTGTTTTTT
cdr3_aa: CASSLSVEKLFF

v_call: TRBV5-1
j_call: TRBJ2-1
d_call: NA
cdr3_nt: TGCGCCAGCAGCTTGGCCCGTGGGGGCCCAGCCCATGAGCAGTTCTTC
cdr3_aa: CASSLARGGPAHEQFF

v_call: TRBV7-8
j_call: TRBJ2-1
d_call: NA
cdr3_nt: TGTGCCAGCAGCTTAGCGCGACTCCCGAGCTCCTACAATGAGCAGTTCTTC
cdr3_aa: CASSLARLPSSYNEQFF

v_call: TRBV7-9
j_call: TRBJ2-1
d_call: NA
cdr3_nt: TGTGCCAGCAGCTTTGTGGCAGGGGCTGAGCAGTTCTTC
cdr3_aa: CASSFVAGAEQFF

v_call: TRBV5-4
j_call: TRBJ2-3
d_call: NA
cdr3_nt: TGTGCCAGCAGCACTAATAGAGGGGGACGCACAGATACGCAGTATTTT
cdr3_aa: CASSTNRGGRTDTQYF

v_call: TRBV28
j_call: TRBJ2-1
d_call: TRBD2
cdr3_nt: TGTGCCAGCAGGGTCGGACTAGCGGTGTCCTACAATGAGCAGTTCTTC
cdr3_aa: CASRVGLAVSYNEQFF

v_call: TRBV9
j_call: TRBJ1-5
d_call: NA
cdr3_nt: TGTGCCAGCAGCGTAGGGGCCGAGAATCAGCCCCAGCATTTT
cdr3_aa: CASSVGAENQPQHF

v_call: TRBV25-1
j_call: TRBJ2-1
d_call: TRBD2
cdr3_nt: TGTGCCAGCAGTGGGAGGAGGACTAGAGCCAATGAGCAGTTCTTC
cdr3_aa: CASSGRRTRANEQFF

v_call: TRBV30
j_call: TRBJ1-2
d_call: NA
cdr3_nt: TGTGCCTGGAGTCCGACGGGGACTAACTATGGCTACACCTTC
cdr3_aa: CAWSPTGTNYGYTF

v_call: TRBV29-1
j_call: TRBJ2-7
d_call: TRBD2
cdr3_nt: TGCAGCGCCCTAGCGGGAGGCCACTACGAGCAGTACTTC
cdr3_aa: CSALAGGHYEQYF

v_call: TRBV9
j_call: TRBJ2-7
d_call: NA
cdr3_nt: TGTGCCAGCAGCCCGAGTTTTGGTTCCCACGAGCAGTACTTC
cdr3_aa: CASSPSFGSHEQYF

v_call: TRBV5-4
j_call: TRBJ2-1
d_call: NA
cdr3_nt: TGTGCCAGCAGCCGCCTTGGGGGGAACTACAATGAGCAGTTCTTC
cdr3_aa: CASSRLGGNYNEQFF

v_call: TRBV5-3
j_call: TRBJ1-5
d_call: NA
cdr3_nt: TGTGCCAGAAGCTTGGGGGAGCAGCCCCAGCATTTT
cdr3_aa: CARSLGEQPQHF

v_call: TRBV7-3
j_call: TRBJ2-5
d_call: NA
cdr3_nt: TGTGCCAGCAGCTTAACCTTCAGGGAGACCCAGTACTTC
cdr3_aa: CASSLTFRETQYF

v_call: TRBV5-8
j_call: TRBJ2-5
d_call: TRBD1
cdr3_nt: TGTGCCAGCAGCCATTACGATCGACAGGGGGAGACCCAGTACTTC
cdr3_aa: CASSHYDRQGETQYF

v_call: TRBV7-9
j_call: TRBJ1-6
d_call: TRBD1
cdr3_nt: TGTGCCAGCAGCTTACCCCCGACAGGGGGCTATTATAATTCACCCCTCCACTTT
cdr3_aa: CASSLPPTGGYYNSPLHF

v_call: TRBV11-2
j_call: TRBJ2-5
d_call: TRBD1
cdr3_nt: TGTGCCAGCAGCTTAGGGCCGGGACAGGCCCAAGAGACCCAGTACTTC
cdr3_aa: CASSLGPGQAQETQYF

v_call: TRBV5-1
j_call: TRBJ1-4
d_call: TRBD1
cdr3_nt: TGCGCCAGCAGCTTAGGCAGGGGGCTTAATGAAAAACTGTTTTTT
cdr3_aa: CASSLGRGLNEKLFF

v_call: TRBV19
j_call: TRBJ2-1
d_call: NA
cdr3_nt: TGTGCCAGTAGTATAGTTGGCAGGGGTTTCGGCAATGAGCAGTTCTTC
cdr3_aa: CASSIVGRGFGNEQFF

v_call: TRBV7-6
j_call: TRBJ1-6
d_call: NA
cdr3_nt: TGTGCCAGCAGCCTACAAACAGGCCGTAATTCACCCCTCCACTTT
cdr3_aa: CASSLQTGRNSPLHF

v_call: TRBV19
j_call: TRBJ2-7
d_call: TRBD1
cdr3_nt: TGTGCCAGTAGTTTGAGGACAGGGTGGTACGAGCAGTACTTC
cdr3_aa: CASSLRTGWYEQYF

v_call: TRBV10-3
j_call: TRBJ2-3
d_call: NA
cdr3_nt: TGTGCCATCAGTGAGTCCTCTAGCTTAGATACGCAGTATTTT
cdr3_aa: CAISESSSLDTQYF

v_call: TRBV9
j_call: TRBJ2-1
d_call: TRBD2
cdr3_nt: TGTGCCAGCAGCGTAGGAGGTCTAGCGGGAGTCGAATCCTACAATGAGCAGTTCTTC
cdr3_aa: CASSVGGLAGVESYNEQFF

v_call: TRBV5-1
j_call: TRBJ2-7
d_call: TRBD1
cdr3_nt: TGCGCCAGCAGCCCGGAGGGGACAGGGCTCTACGAGCAGTACTTC
cdr3_aa: CASSPEGTGLYEQYF

v_call: TRBV9
j_call: TRBJ2-5
d_call: NA
cdr3_nt: TGTGCCAGCAGCGTACAGGGGGCTAGCGGGATCCAAGAGACCCAGTACTTC
cdr3_aa: CASSVQGASGIQETQYF

v_call: TRBV14
j_call: TRBJ2-7
d_call: NA
cdr3_nt: TGTGCCAGCAGCCGCCTGAGAAGCCCACTCGGACAGCTGACCGAGCAGTACTTC
cdr3_aa: CASSRLRSPLGQLTEQYF

v_call: TRBV30
j_call: TRBJ2-3
d_call: NA
cdr3_nt: TGTGCCTGGGAGGAGAAGGTCCTAAGGACAGATACGCAGTATTTT
cdr3_aa: CAWEEKVLRTDTQYF

v_call: TRBV4-1
j_call: TRBJ2-7
d_call: TRBD2
cdr3_nt: TGCGCCAGCAGCCAAATGAGCGGGAAATATGACGAGCAGTACTTC
cdr3_aa: CASSQMSGKYDEQYF

v_call: TRBV27
j_call: TRBJ1-2
d_call: TRBD1
cdr3_nt: TGTGCCAGCAGTCCTTCCGGGACAGCACAAAGGGTTCATGGCTACACCTTC
cdr3_aa: CASSPSGTAQRVHGYTF

v_call: TRBV19
j_call: TRBJ1-4
d_call: TRBD1
cdr3_nt: TGTGCCAGTAGTATAGAAGGGACAGGGAGAGAAAAACTGTTTTTT
cdr3_aa: CASSIEGTGREKLFF

v_call: TRBV19
j_call: TRBJ1-2
d_call: NA
cdr3_nt: TGTGCCAGTAGTATGAGCAGGGATAACGGCTACACCTTC
cdr3_aa: CASSMSRDNGYTF

v_call: TRBV7-9
j_call: TRBJ1-2
d_call: NA
cdr3_nt: TGTGCCAGCAGCTTAGTGAGAGAACAGCTGGTGAATGGCTACACCTTC
cdr3_aa: CASSLVREQLVNGYTF

v_call: TRBV28
j_call: TRBJ2-1
d_call: NA
cdr3_nt: TGTGCCAGCAGTTATCACGGGGTCCCGTCGGATGAGCAGTTCTTC
cdr3_aa: CASSYHGVPSDEQFF

v_call: TRBV18
j_call: TRBJ2-7
d_call: NA
cdr3_nt: TGTGCCAGCTCACTTTATTCGGACAACTCCTACGAGCAGTACTTC
cdr3_aa: CASSLYSDNSYEQYF

v_call: TRBV6-5
j_call: TRBJ2-7
d_call: NA
cdr3_nt: TGTGCCAGCAGTTATTTACAGGGACCTTCCTACGAGCAGTACTTC
cdr3_aa: CASSYLQGPSYEQYF